The clone carrying this T cell receptor (beta chain) has only a few counts. The antigen is undetermined. These data originate in a study of beta chain features in type 1 diabetes. Whole-study findings and limits: Type 1 diabetes patients had moderately but significantly shorter TCRB CDR3s in all four CD4+ subsets.

The CDR3 spans 14 residues. Trimming stripped 1 base from V and 3 bases from J, with 8 bases between. Germline CDR1 is SGHAT and CDR2 is FQNNGV. Since all of the isolated RNA was reverse transcribed, expressed TCRB transcripts were what got sequenced. Assay used: immunoSEQ multiplex PCR; TCRdb lists only in-frame clones, some missing. The top ten clones hold over 0.008% of a sample with a few hundred thousand clones, roughly 12% of them seen once. The chain carries TRBV11-2 and TRBJ2-3; D might be TRBD1 (6 bases). The material sequenced was naive CD4+ T cells from blood. The sequence was obtained from a woman aged 18-35 years with type 1 diabetes. The CDR3 region has the DNA TGTGCCAGCAGCTTAGGAGGGGGTACAGATACGCAGTATTTT. This sequence encodes CASSLGGGTDTQYF.